The entry that follows covers one TCR beta chain sequence. There is no known antigen for this receptor. Within one base of it there is no much larger clone, and no base qualities were kept. The record originates from a study of shared clonotypes between healthy human individuals (TCRdb year 2020). A note on the overall study: A couple of women and a few men aged 18 to 49 years were included in the cohort. For each donor, CD4 naive and CD4 memory were each given three plates, CD8 naive was given two plates, and CD8 memory was given one plate. Blood TCR repertoires of roughly 5 healthy adults were deeply sequenced to estimate repertoire size and the extent of clonotype sharing between individuals. To increase sequencing depth and limit assay-specific biases, TCR repertoire library preparation and sequencing were carried out by different laboratories using diverse techniques. Per donor, leukapheresis produced somewhere between about 0.8 and 9 billion PBMCs. What the research found in general, with its limitations: The small number of donors limited the genetic and exposure-history diversity represented. When several donors were compared, the shared fraction of clonotypes was about 5% for naive CD4, 3.5% to 4% for naive CD8, more than 2% for memory CD4, and less than 0.5% for memory CD8. Compared with non-shared clonotypes, the clonotypes found in all four sorted-subset donors had higher generation probabilities. Pairwise subsampling indicated that sequencing depth was expected to affect the degree of clonotype sharing among donors. Only blood was sampled, and tissue TCR repertoires likely differ from those in blood. Larger estimated clonotype richness was generally found for naive subsets than for memory subsets. Even with the large sequencing depth, rarefaction of the sorted-subset datasets indicated that sequencing was incomplete.

TCR CDR3 regions were amplified from genomic DNA by multiplex PCR using the deep immunoSEQ assay. For each cell subset, the extracted genomic DNA was distributed evenly across all wells of several immunoSEQ 96-well plates, and each plate served as one replicate. For sorted subsets, each replicate PCR was loaded with 200 ng genomic DNA, equivalent to approximately 33,000 T cell genomes. The purified libraries were quantified using a Qubit 3.0 fluorometer, sized with a Bioanalyzer 2100, and then quantified again using the KAPA Library Quantification kit. Every immunoSEQ 96-well plate was sequenced on a dedicated single-read 150-cycle Illumina NextSeq 550 flow cell. In the paper's pipeline: Because the immunoSEQ output included only junctional sequences and no quality scores, the filtering could not be the same as the filtering used for full-length reads. To assign V/J genes and CDR3, sequences were annotated against IMGT germline references using PyIR, a Python wrapper for IgBLAST v1.9. Any read was removed if the V/J assignment was weak (E-value above 1e-6), the CDR3 was missing, or the read contained stop codons, out-of-frame junctions, or ambiguous translated residues. V3J clonotypes were defined as sequences sharing an identical inferred V gene, J gene, and CDR3 amino acid sequence. To compute the percentage overlap between repertoires, the number of shared unique clonotypes was divided by the size of the smaller repertoire. Three approaches were used to assess repertoire richness: RTK rarefaction, the Chao1 estimator, and Recon v2.1 estimates of unobserved clonotypes. Generation probabilities were computed with OLGA for all TCRbeta clonotypes obtained by the gDNA method from a handful of donors. TCRdb limited this immuneACCESS table to in-frame rearrangements with V and J called. A share of clones is missing; checked studies link under half to unresolved V genes, and the rest is unexplained. The V and J calls and the clone size are those of that table, but D and trimming were determined from the DNA. The sample table contains over a million clones; only one count was recorded for roughly 96% of them. The top ten clones comprise approximately 1% of the sample.

A distance of 14 bases separates the germline ends of V and J, which lose 4 bases and 5 bases respectively. The CDR3 runs 14 amino acids, cysteine and phenylalanine included. Of all the DNA, just the CDR3 is kept, 42 bases in frame from base 1. CDR1 and CDR2 are drawn from the germline V gene: SGHRS, YFSETQ. The donors were healthy, HIV-negative adults with no recently reported acute infections or vaccinations. All donors were Caucasian adults living in Nashville, Tennessee, USA. Magnetic negative selection was used to enrich CD4+ T cells, after which naive cells were positively selected on CD45RA and the negative fraction became the memory subset. After blood collection by leukapheresis, PBMCs were isolated using Ficoll-Histopaque density gradient centrifugation and then cryopreserved in the vapor phase of liquid nitrogen. Analytical flow cytometry was used to check the purity and quantity of each magnetically sorted T cell population. Genomic DNA was isolated from each sorted fraction and quantified by UV absorbance on a Nanodrop 2000c.

The clonotype was recovered from a young man in good health. The sequence joins TRBV5-1 to TRBJ2-3; the D gene could be TRBD1 or TRBD2, each one agreeing over 5 bases. Material: naive CD4+ T cells sorted from blood. The sample's cell subset or site label, decoded: CD45RA+ positively selected. At the DNA level, the sequence is TGCGCCAGCAGCGGGACCGGGACCCTAGATACGCAGTATTTT. The resulting protein is CASSGTGTLDTQYF.